These T cell receptor beta chains were read from a single sample in a study of shared clonotypes between healthy human individuals. The repertoire was sequenced with immunoSEQ multiplex PCR; TCRdb's copy has only in-frame clones and lacks some. The sample records about 470,000 clones, more than 75% being singletons. Sequencing was done on a sample of PBMCs. Every receptor here comes from a woman in her thirties or forties in good health. Some clones in this sample may be carry-over from other donors' samples. Both conserved end residues are part of each CDR3. A D gene is named only where the DNA matches it firmly. Some rows mark clone size as missing; the rest say once, few, many or name a class of expanded clone.

j_call: TRBJ2-3; v_call: TRBV2; d_call: .; clone_size: .; cdr3_nt: TGTGCCATCACGGGGGGATATACAGGGGACGGCACAGATACGCAGTATTTT; cdr3_aa: CAITGGYTGDGTDTQYF
j_call: TRBJ2-1; v_call: TRBV10-3; d_call: .; clone_size: few; cdr3_nt: TGTGCCATCAGTGAGCATTCAGTGTACAATGAGCAGTTCTTC; cdr3_aa: CAISEHSVYNEQFF
j_call: TRBJ2-3; v_call: TRBV7-3; d_call: TRBD2; clone_size: .; cdr3_nt: TGTGCCAGCAGCTTACTAGCGGGAGGGGAAGATACGCAGTATTTT; cdr3_aa: CASSLLAGGEDTQYF
j_call: TRBJ2-2; v_call: TRBV2; d_call: .; clone_size: .; cdr3_nt: TGTGCCAGCAGTGTACTGGTTAACACCGGGGAGCTGTTTTTT; cdr3_aa: CASSVLVNTGELFF
j_call: TRBJ2-7; v_call: TRBV4-3; d_call: TRBD2; clone_size: .; cdr3_nt: TGCGCCAGCAGCCAAGCGGTAGCGGGAGGATCCTACGAGCAGTACTTC; cdr3_aa: CASSQAVAGGSYEQYF
j_call: TRBJ2-1; v_call: TRBV19; d_call: TRBD1; clone_size: .; cdr3_nt: TGTGCCAGTAGTATCTCAGACACAGGGGCCTACAATGAGCAGTTCTTC; cdr3_aa: CASSISDTGAYNEQFF
j_call: TRBJ2-7; v_call: TRBV27; d_call: TRBD1; clone_size: .; cdr3_nt: TGTGCCAGCAGTTCCCAGGGGGTTTTAGACGAGCAGTACTTC; cdr3_aa: CASSSQGVLDEQYF
j_call: TRBJ1-5; v_call: TRBV18; d_call: .; clone_size: .; cdr3_nt: TGTGCCAGCACAAACGCGGGGCCCCATCAGCCCCAGCATTTT; cdr3_aa: CASTNAGPHQPQHF
j_call: TRBJ2-7; v_call: TRBV18; d_call: TRBD2; clone_size: .; cdr3_nt: TGTGCCAGCTCACCACAGACGCCGGGACTAGCGGGAGGACTCGAGCAGTACTTC; cdr3_aa: CASSPQTPGLAGGLEQYF
j_call: TRBJ1-1; v_call: TRBV18; d_call: TRBD1; clone_size: .; cdr3_nt: TGTGCCAGCTCACCTAATGGACAGGGGGCACGAACTGAAGCTTTCTTT; cdr3_aa: CASSPNGQGARTEAFF
j_call: TRBJ1-1; v_call: TRBV29-1; d_call: .; clone_size: .; cdr3_nt: TGCAGCGTTGATGAAGCTTTCTTT; cdr3_aa: CSVDEAFF
j_call: TRBJ2-6; v_call: TRBV19; d_call: .; clone_size: .; cdr3_nt: TGTGCCAGTAGTATAGATTTGGGTCAGGGGTCTGGGGCCAACGTCCTGACTTTC; cdr3_aa: CASSIDLGQGSGANVLTF
j_call: TRBJ2-3; v_call: TRBV29-1; d_call: .; clone_size: .; cdr3_nt: TGCAGCGTTGGGGAGACCACAGATACGCAGTATTTT; cdr3_aa: CSVGETTDTQYF
j_call: TRBJ2-7; v_call: TRBV28; d_call: TRBD1; clone_size: few; cdr3_nt: TGTGCCAGCAGTTCGACAGGGGTCGAAAACGAGCAGTACTTC; cdr3_aa: CASSSTGVENEQYF
j_call: TRBJ2-7; v_call: TRBV7-9; d_call: TRBD2; clone_size: .; cdr3_nt: TGTGCCAGCAGCTTAGGTTGGGGAGCGGGAGCTAACGAGCAGTACTTC; cdr3_aa: CASSLGWGAGANEQYF
j_call: TRBJ1-1; v_call: TRBV7-2; d_call: .; clone_size: once; cdr3_nt: TGTGCCAGCATCCGACAGCCTCACACTGAAGCTTTCTTT; cdr3_aa: CASIRQPHTEAFF
j_call: TRBJ2-7; v_call: TRBV29-1; d_call: .; clone_size: once; cdr3_nt: TGCAGCGTAATACACTACGAGCAGTACTTC; cdr3_aa: CSVIHYEQYF
j_call: TRBJ2-7; v_call: TRBV6-1; d_call: .; clone_size: few; cdr3_nt: TGTGCCAGCAGTGAAAGAAGGGACGAGCAGTACTTC; cdr3_aa: CASSERRDEQYF
j_call: TRBJ2-3; v_call: TRBV4-2; d_call: TRBD2; clone_size: once; cdr3_nt: TGTGCCAGCAGCCAAGAAACGGTGGTCGCGGGAGGGCATACAGATACGCAGTATTTT; cdr3_aa: CASSQETVVAGGHTDTQYF
j_call: TRBJ1-3; v_call: TRBV7-7; d_call: .; clone_size: .; cdr3_nt: TGTGCTAGCAGCCCCTTGGCCTCTGGAAACACCATATATTTT; cdr3_aa: CASSPLASGNTIYF
j_call: TRBJ2-7; v_call: TRBV15; d_call: .; clone_size: .; cdr3_nt: TGTGCCACAACCGCAGGGTACGAGCAGTACTTC; cdr3_aa: CATTAGYEQYF
j_call: TRBJ1-1; v_call: TRBV18; d_call: .; clone_size: .; cdr3_nt: TGTGCCAGCTCCCCCGCAGTGGTGAGCGCTGAAGCTTTCTTT; cdr3_aa: CASSPAVVSAEAFF